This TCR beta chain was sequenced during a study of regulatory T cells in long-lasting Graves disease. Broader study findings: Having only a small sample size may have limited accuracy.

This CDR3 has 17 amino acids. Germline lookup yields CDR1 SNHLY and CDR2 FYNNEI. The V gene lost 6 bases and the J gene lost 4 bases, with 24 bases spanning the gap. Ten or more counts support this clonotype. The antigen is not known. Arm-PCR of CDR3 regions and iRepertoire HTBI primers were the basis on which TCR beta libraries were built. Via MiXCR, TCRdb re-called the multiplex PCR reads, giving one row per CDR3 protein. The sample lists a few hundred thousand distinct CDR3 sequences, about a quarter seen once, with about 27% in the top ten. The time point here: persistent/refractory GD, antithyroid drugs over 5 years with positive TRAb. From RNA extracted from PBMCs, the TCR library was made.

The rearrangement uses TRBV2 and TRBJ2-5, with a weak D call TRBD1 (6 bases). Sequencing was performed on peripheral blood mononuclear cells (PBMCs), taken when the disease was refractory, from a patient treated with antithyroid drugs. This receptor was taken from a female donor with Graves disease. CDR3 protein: CASSSFRDTGRGETQYF. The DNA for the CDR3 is TGTGCCAGCAGCTCATTCCGGGACACAGGAAGAGGAGAGACCCAGTACTTC.